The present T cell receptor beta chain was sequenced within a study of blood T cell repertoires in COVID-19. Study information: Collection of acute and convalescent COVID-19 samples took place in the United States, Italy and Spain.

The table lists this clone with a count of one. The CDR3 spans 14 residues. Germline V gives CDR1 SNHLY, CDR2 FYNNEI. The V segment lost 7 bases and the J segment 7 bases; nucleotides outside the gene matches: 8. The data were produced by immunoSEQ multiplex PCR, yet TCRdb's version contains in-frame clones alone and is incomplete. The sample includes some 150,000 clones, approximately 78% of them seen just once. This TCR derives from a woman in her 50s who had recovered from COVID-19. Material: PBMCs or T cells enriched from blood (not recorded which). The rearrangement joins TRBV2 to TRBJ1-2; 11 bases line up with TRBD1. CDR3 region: CASIPDRGQSGYTF. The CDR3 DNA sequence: TGTGCCAGCATCCCGGACAGGGGGCAGAGTGGCTACACCTTC. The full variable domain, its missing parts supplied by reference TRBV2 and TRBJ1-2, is EPEVTQTPSHQVTQMGQEVILRCVPISNHLYFYWYRQILGQKVEFLVSFYNNEISEKSEIFDDQFSVERPDGSNFTLKIRSTKLEDSAMYFCASIPDRGQSGYTFGSGTRLTVV.